This T cell receptor (beta chain) is from a study of T cells in Graves' hyperthyroidism and ophthalmopathy. Study outcomes and limitations: Most thyroid-expanded clonotypes above 0.001 were also found in blood.

Germline V lookup: CDR1 SGHDT, CDR2 YYEEEE. This CDR3 spans 16 amino acids. The V and J ends lost 4 bases and 6 bases, in that order; junction bases with no gene match: 10. Pregnant or lactating patients were excluded, as were those with uncontrolled infection or other autoimmune disease. More than 8.5 ml of fresh peripheral blood supplied the PBMCs. RNA transcripts yielded amplified TCR beta CDR3 regions. With the HTBI primer set, the TCR CDR3 went through a first round of RT-PCR. TCRdb called the multiplex PCR reads again in MiXCR, with one record for every CDR3 protein. The repertoire holds about 50,000 distinct CDR3 sequences, 49% seen once, with around 12% in the top ten. Ten or more counts support this clonotype. Its antigen is undetermined.

The rearrangement links TRBV5-6 to TRBJ2-1; TRBD2 matches at 10 bases. Specimen: blood. The clonotype originates from a woman aged 25-40 years with Graves' ophthalmopathy. DNA of the CDR3: TGTGCCAGCAGCACGTTAGCGGGAGGAATTCGCAATGAGCAGTTCTTC. Protein: CASSTLAGGIRNEQFF.